Listed below are T cell receptor beta chains from one sample, sequenced in a study of cytomegalovirus exposure and HLA in healthy donors. The data were produced by immunoSEQ multiplex PCR, yet TCRdb's version contains in-frame clones alone and is incomplete. The sample holds tens of thousands of clones, 85% to 95% seen once. Material for sequencing was PBMCs. These receptor sequences come from a woman under 30 in good health and CMV-seronegative. CDR3s include the opening cysteine and the closing phenylalanine or tryptophan. D genes are given only for firm matches. Expanded clones get a size class; other rows say once, few or many, or leave the size out.

TRBD2	-	TRBV19	TRBJ2-1	CASSMSGVNEQFF	TGTGCCAGTAGTATGAGCGGGGTTAATGAGCAGTTCTTC
TRBD2	-	TRBV29-1	TRBJ2-3	CSVEPTSGVTTDTQYF	TGCAGCGTTGAACCCACTAGCGGGGTGACCACAGATACGCAGTATTTT
-	-	TRBV5-1	TRBJ1-1	CASSNGVRAGNTEAFF	TGCGCCAGCAGCAATGGCGTCCGCGCGGGGAACACTGAAGCTTTCTTT
-	-	TRBV5-4	TRBJ2-7	CASSYATGASYEQYF	TGTGCCAGCAGCTATGCGACAGGTGCCTCCTACGAGCAGTACTTC
TRBD1	-	TRBV7-9	TRBJ1-2	CASSKDRGRDYGYTF	TGTGCCAGCAGCAAGGACAGGGGGCGGGACTATGGCTACACCTTC
TRBD2	-	TRBV11-3	TRBJ2-3	CASSSLAGITDTQYF	TGTGCCAGCAGCTCCTTAGCGGGGATCACAGATACGCAGTATTTT
-	-	TRBV7-2	TRBJ2-5	CASSRTGRETQYF	TGTGCCAGCAGCCGTACAGGCCGAGAGACCCAGTACTTC
TRBD1	-	TRBV5-1	TRBJ1-4	CASSLWAGGEKLFF	TGCGCCAGCAGCTTGTGGGCAGGGGGTGAAAAACTGTTTTTT
-	-	TRBV25-1	TRBJ2-1	CASSEFGGGSYNEQFF	TGTGCCAGCAGTGAATTTGGGGGCGGCTCCTACAATGAGCAGTTCTTC
TRBD1	-	TRBV7-9	TRBJ1-1	CASSFDRGTEAFF	TGTGCCAGCAGCTTTGACAGGGGCACTGAAGCTTTCTTT
-	-	TRBV27	TRBJ1-2	CASSFPGLRGYTF	TGTGCCAGCAGTTTCCCAGGGTTGAGGGGCTACACCTTC
-	-	TRBV4-3	TRBJ1-5	CASSQAWQGMSQPQHF	TGCGCCAGCAGCCAAGCCTGGCAGGGTATGTCCCAGCCCCAGCATTTT
-	-	TRBV2	TRBJ2-2	CASSEEGGKNTGELFF	TGTGCCAGCAGTGAAGAGGGAGGAAAGAACACCGGGGAGCTGTTTTTT
TRBD1	-	TRBV2	TRBJ1-2	CASSDTGVGYGYTF	TGTGCCAGCAGTGATACAGGGGTTGGCTATGGCTACACCTTC
TRBD1	-	TRBV6-1	TRBJ1-1	CASSDRGLTEAFF	TGTGCCAGCAGTGACAGGGGGCTCACTGAAGCTTTCTTT
-	-	TRBV9	TRBJ1-3	CASSGRSGNTIYF	TGTGCCAGCAGCGGTAGATCTGGAAACACCATATATTTT
-	once	TRBV6-1	TRBJ1-6	CASSIIDSPLHF	TGTGCCAGCAGTATTATCGATTCACCCCTCCACTTT
-	-	TRBV13	TRBJ2-1	CASSSSGGRDEQFF	TGTGCCAGCAGCTCGTCGGGCGGGCGGGATGAGCAGTTCTTC
TRBD2	-	TRBV6-4	TRBJ2-1	CASSDSSGSYNEQFF	TGTGCCAGCAGTGACTCTAGCGGGAGTTACAATGAGCAGTTCTTC
-	-	TRBV15	TRBJ1-2	CATSRDPGLGTGSRGYTF	TGTGCCACCAGCAGAGATCCGGGGCTTGGAACAGGGTCTAGGGGCTACACCTTC
TRBD1	-	TRBV7-9	TRBJ1-2	CASSLEKGAVDGYTF	TGTGCCAGCAGCTTAGAGAAGGGGGCGGTCGATGGCTACACCTTC
TRBD2	-	TRBV19	TRBJ2-2	CASSIVTSGDTGELFF	TGTGCCAGTAGTATAGTAACTAGCGGGGACACCGGGGAGCTGTTTTTT
TRBD1	-	TRBV7-2	TRBJ2-7	CASRPPGQGSYEQYF	TGTGCCAGCAGGCCCCCGGGACAGGGCTCCTACGAGCAGTACTTC
-	-	TRBV14	TRBJ1-1	CASSRKGLRNTEAFF	TGTGCCAGCAGCCGGAAGGGACTTAGGAACACTGAAGCTTTCTTT
-	-	TRBV6-1	TRBJ1-2	CASSEGNSYYGYTF	TGTGCCAGCAGTGAAGGAAACAGCTACTATGGCTACACCTTC
TRBD1	-	TRBV5-6	TRBJ1-1	CASSLQGDTEAFF	TGTGCCAGCAGCTTGCAGGGGGACACTGAAGCTTTCTTT
TRBD1	once	TRBV6-5	TRBJ2-1	CASRLDRVVAGQQFF	TGTGCCAGCAGATTAGACAGGGTTGTGGCGGGTCAGCAGTTCTTC
TRBD2	-	TRBV30	TRBJ2-1	CAWQGAGSVSQFF	TGTGCCTGGCAAGGAGCGGGAAGTGTGTCGCAGTTCTTC
TRBD1	-	TRBV7-9	TRBJ2-1	CASSFVTGGSFDNEQFF	TGTGCCAGCAGCTTTGTTACAGGGGGAAGCTTCGACAATGAGCAGTTCTTC
TRBD1	-	TRBV15	TRBJ1-4	CATSSPKTGLGEKLFF	TGTGCCACCAGCAGCCCAAAGACAGGGCTAGGTGAAAAACTGTTTTTT
-	once	TRBV15	TRBJ1-4	CATSRGQAGTTNEKLFF	TGTGCCACCAGCAGAGGACAGGCCGGAACAACTAATGAAAAACTGTTTTTT
TRBD2	-	TRBV6-5	TRBJ2-7	CASSYSSGGPYEQYF	TGTGCCAGCAGTTACTCTAGCGGGGGGCCCTACGAGCAGTACTTC
TRBD1	-	TRBV27	TRBJ1-6	CASSYTWTGAGWNSPLHF	TGTGCCAGCAGCTATACATGGACAGGGGCCGGGTGGAATTCACCCCTCCACTTT
-	-	TRBV2	TRBJ1-2	CASSPTWDTKGYTF	TGTGCCAGCAGCCCTACATGGGACACCAAGGGCTACACCTTC
TRBD2	-	TRBV4-1	TRBJ2-2	CASSHLRGAGGLYTGELFF	TGCGCCAGCAGCCATTTACGAGGAGCGGGAGGCCTGTACACCGGGGAGCTGTTTTTT
TRBD1	-	TRBV7-9	TRBJ2-1	CARGTGMYNEQFF	TGTGCCCGCGGGACAGGGATGTACAATGAGCAGTTCTTC
-	-	TRBV27	TRBJ1-2	CASSYLGSTVRGYTF	TGTGCCAGCAGTTACCTCGGGTCTACTGTGAGGGGCTACACCTTC
-	-	TRBV7-9	TRBJ1-5	CASSLTDSRQPQHF	TGTGCCAGCAGCTTAACGGACAGCAGGCAGCCCCAGCATTTT
-	-	TRBV6-5	TRBJ1-5	CASTPGVNQPQHF	TGTGCCAGCACCCCAGGGGTTAATCAGCCCCAGCATTTT
TRBD1	once	TRBV2	TRBJ2-7	CASSDRDRGYEQYF	TGTGCCAGCAGTGATCGGGACAGGGGCTACGAGCAGTACTTC
-	-	TRBV10-3	TRBJ1-1	CAITPSGPSTEAFF	TGTGCCATCACCCCCTCTGGGCCGAGCACTGAAGCTTTCTTT
TRBD1	-	TRBV15	TRBJ2-2	CATSRETGSNTGELFF	TGTGCCACCAGCAGAGAGACAGGGTCGAACACCGGGGAGCTGTTTTTT
-	-	TRBV6-1	TRBJ1-2	CASSKSAWPGYTF	TGTGCCAGCAGTAAATCTGCATGGCCAGGCTACACCTTC
TRBD1	-	TRBV5-5	TRBJ1-4	CASSLWGQPNEKLFF	TGTGCCAGCAGCTTGTGGGGACAGCCTAATGAAAAACTGTTTTTT
-	-	TRBV5-1	TRBJ1-1	CASSLEERGGTEAFF	TGCGCCAGCAGCTTGGAGGAAAGGGGAGGAACTGAAGCTTTCTTT
-	-	TRBV5-1	TRBJ2-7	CASKGQPYEQYF	TGCGCCAGCAAGGGACAACCCTACGAGCAGTACTTC
TRBD2	once	TRBV6-1	TRBJ2-2	CASSEGLAGAGELFF	TGTGCCAGCAGTGAGGGACTAGCGGGAGCCGGGGAGCTGTTTTTT
-	-	TRBV6-5	TRBJ1-5	CASSSLGRGQPQHF	TGTGCCAGCAGTTCCCTGGGGAGGGGTCAGCCCCAGCATTTT
-	-	TRBV7-9	TRBJ2-1	CAIDVGGEYNEQFF	TGTGCCATCGACGTGGGCGGGGAATACAATGAGCAGTTCTTC
-	-	TRBV6-5	TRBJ1-1	CASRESGVAEAFF	TGTGCCAGCAGGGAGTCAGGGGTCGCTGAAGCTTTCTTT
-	-	TRBV30	TRBJ2-3	CAGGPRRGLTTQYF	TGTGCCGGGGGTCCTCGGAGGGGCCTTACTACGCAGTATTTT
TRBD1	-	TRBV15	TRBJ1-4	CATSTGGTNEKLFF	TGTGCCACCAGTACAGGGGGAACTAATGAAAAACTGTTTTTT
-	-	TRBV7-2	TRBJ1-1	CASSLDGVSTEAFF	TGTGCCAGCAGCTTAGACGGGGTGTCCACTGAAGCTTTCTTT
-	-	TRBV19	TRBJ1-5	CASSISVGGQGGQPQHF	TGTGCCAGTAGTATCTCGGTGGGAGGTCAGGGAGGCCAGCCCCAGCATTTT